Below, 2 T cell receptor beta chains from the same sample are listed, as sequenced in a study of blood T cell repertoires in COVID-19. Assay: immunoSEQ multiplex PCR; the TCRdb copy retains only in-frame clones and omits some. The sample includes around 140,000 clones, more than 75% of them seen just once. Material: PBMCs or T cells enriched from blood (not recorded which). These receptors came from a man aged 55 to 70 who had recovered from COVID-19.

The genes are TRBV7-6 and TRBJ1-2; unclear D gene. The germline V gene encodes CDR1 SGHVS and CDR2 FNYEAQ. V was pared by 5 bases and J by 6 bases, with 7 bases between. The CDR3 length is 11 residues. The CDR3: CASSQRDGYTF. CDR3 DNA sequence: TGTGCCAGCAGCCAACGCGATGGCTACACCTTC. The whole variable domain, remainder taken from reference TRBV7-6 and TRBJ1-2, is GAGVSQSPRYKVTKRGQDVALRCDPISGHVSLYWYRQALGQGPEFLTYFNYEAQQDKSGLPNDRFSAERPEGSISTLTIQRTEQRDSAMYRCASSQRDGYTFGSGTRLTVV.

The chain links TRBV18 to TRBJ2-1; no clear D gene. Trimming left V 1 base short and J 0 bases short, with 16 bases between. The CDR3 consists of 18 residues. The germline gives CDR1 KGHSH, CDR2 LQKENI. The CDR3 coding sequence is TGTGCCAGCTCACCACTGGTCAGCTCGTCAGGCTCCTACAATGAGCAGTTCTTC. As protein: CASSPLVSSSGSYNEQFF.